Listed below are T cell receptor beta chains from one sample, sequenced in a study of TIL therapy for anti-PD-1-resistant metastatic lung cancer. Profiling relied on immunoSEQ multiplex PCR, and the TCRdb table lists in-frame clones only, not all of them. The table shows around 20,000 clones, with almost 80% occurring only once. This sample comprised blood, obtained at baseline. The receptors derive from a person aged 25-85 years with non-small cell lung cancer. Each CDR3 is given with its conserved first and last residue. D genes are given only for firm matches. The size field is filled for only some rows; it gives once, few, many or a size class.

.	TRBV6-4	TRBD2	TRBJ2-5	TGTGCCAGCAGTGACTCAGCGGGGGGGACGGAGACCCAGTACTTC	CASSDSAGGTETQYF
.	TRBV9	TRBD2	TRBJ2-1	TGTGCCAGCAGCGTAGGGACTAGCTACAATGAGCAGTTCTTC	CASSVGTSYNEQFF
.	TRBV28	.	TRBJ2-7	TGTGCCAGCAGTCCCGGACGGATCCTCTACGAGCAGTACTTC	CASSPGRILYEQYF
once	TRBV5-1	TRBD1	TRBJ2-7	TGCGCCAGCAGCTTCGGGGACAGTAGCTACGAGCAGTACTTC	CASSFGDSSYEQYF
.	TRBV19	.	TRBJ1-2	TGTGCCAGTAAAACAGGCCAGCTAAGTGGCTACACCTTC	CASKTGQLSGYTF
.	TRBV10-3	TRBD1	TRBJ1-6	TGTGCCATCAGCGACTTTCCGGGACAGGGTAATTCACCCCTCCACTTT	CAISDFPGQGNSPLHF
.	TRBV20-1	.	TRBJ2-1	TGCAGTGCTAGTAGGACATACCCACAGCAGTTCTTC	CSASRTYPQQFF
.	TRBV19	.	TRBJ2-5	TGTGCCAGTAGTATCCAGCGGGACATAGGGAGCGAGACCCAGTACTTC	CASSIQRDIGSETQYF
.	TRBV11-3	.	TRBJ2-3	TGTGCCAGCAGCTTAGAGGGTCTAGCGACAGATACGCAGTATTTT	CASSLEGLATDTQYF
.	TRBV6-2/TRBV6-3	TRBD2	TRBJ2-3	TGTGCCAGCAGTTACCCAAAAATCGGCAGCGGGGGACACTCCTTGGATACGCAGTATTTT	CASSYPKIGSGGHSLDTQYF
.	TRBV6-6	.	TRBJ2-7	TGTGCCAGCAGTTGGGAAGGGTTGGACGAGCAGTACTTC	CASSWEGLDEQYF
few	TRBV25-1	TRBD1	TRBJ1-6	TGTGCCAGCAGTTGGGACAGGGTGGACTCACCCCTCCACTTT	CASSWDRVDSPLHF
.	TRBV11-1	TRBD1	TRBJ2-5	TGTGCCAGCAGCCCCCGGACAGGGCAAGAGACCCAGTACTTC	CASSPRTGQETQYF
.	TRBV6-5	.	TRBJ1-1	TGTGCCAGCAGTTACGAATCGACGGACACTGAAGCTTTCTTT	CASSYESTDTEAFF
.	TRBV19	TRBD2	TRBJ2-1	TGTGCCAGTAGTACGCGCTCTCCGGGAGCGGGGGGGCCCAATGAGCAGTTCTTC	CASSTRSPGAGGPNEQFF
.	TRBV23-1	.	TRBJ1-1	TGCGCCAGCAGTCAATCCCCCCCCGGGAGGAACACTGAAGCTTTCTTT	CASSQSPPGRNTEAFF
.	TRBV7-9	.	TRBJ1-5	TGTGCCAGCAGCTTAGGAGGTGGAAACAATCAGCCCCAGCATTTT	CASSLGGGNNQPQHF
once	TRBV15	TRBD1	TRBJ1-2	TGTGCCACCAGCAGAGGAGGTCAGGAGGGGGCCTACACCTTC	CATSRGGQEGAYTF
.	TRBV6-4	.	TRBJ1-1	TGTGCCAGCAGTGACGGGCAGCCCGGGTTGGCTTTCTTT	CASSDGQPGLAFF
.	TRBV6-2/TRBV6-3	TRBD1	TRBJ1-5	TGTGCCAGCAGTTACCAACGGGGGACAGGGTATAGCAATCAGCCCCAGCATTTT	CASSYQRGTGYSNQPQHF
once	TRBV4-3	TRBD2	TRBJ2-7	TGCGCCAGCAGCCAAGAAACTAGCGGGGGGTGGTACGAGCAGTACTTC	CASSQETSGGWYEQYF
.	TRBV30	.	TRBJ1-2	TGTGCCTGGAGTGTCGCCGGGGGCTACACCTTC	CAWSVAGGYTF
few	TRBV6-6	.	TRBJ2-2	TGTGCCAGCAGTTACTCGGGGTTGAACACCGGGGAGCTGTTTTTT	CASSYSGLNTGELFF
.	TRBV4-1	TRBD2	TRBJ2-7	TGCGCCAGCAGCCAAGCTCTACTAGCGGGATACTACGAGCAGTACTTC	CASSQALLAGYYEQYF
few	TRBV2	.	TRBJ2-1	TGTGCCAGTCGCAGACTGGGGAGAACGGACAATGAGCAGTTCTTC	CASRRLGRTDNEQFF
.	TRBV5-6	TRBD1	TRBJ1-5	TGTGCCAGCAGCAAGGACAGGGGGCAGCCCCAGCATTTT	CASSKDRGQPQHF
once	TRBV7-8	TRBD1	TRBJ2-3	TGTGCCAGCAGCCGGACAGGGTATAGCACAGATACGCAGTATTTT	CASSRTGYSTDTQYF
.	TRBV6-5	.	TRBJ1-5	TGTGCCAGCAGTTCCGGGATCCGGCACCAGCCCCAGCATTTT	CASSSGIRHQPQHF
few	TRBV4-1	TRBD2	TRBJ2-7	TGCGCCAGCAGCCAAGGCACTAGCGGGATAAACGAGCAGTACTTC	CASSQGTSGINEQYF
few	TRBV7-9	.	TRBJ1-2	TGTGCCAGCAGCCGGGACGTTGACTATGGCTACACCTTC	CASSRDVDYGYTF
.	TRBV29-1	TRBD1	TRBJ1-1	TGCAGCGCCCTAGGACAGGGGTCTCGGAACACTGAAGCTTTCTTT	CSALGQGSRNTEAFF
.	TRBV6-2/TRBV6-3	TRBD2	TRBJ2-7	TGTGCCAGCAGTTTGCTAGCGGGAGTATACGAGCAGTACTTC	CASSLLAGVYEQYF
once	TRBV19	.	TRBJ1-2	TGTGCCAGTAGTATGAAGGGGCTAAACTATGGCTACACCTTC	CASSMKGLNYGYTF
.	TRBV18	TRBD2	TRBJ2-1	TGTGCCAGCTCACTCCTCGATACCGGGACTAGTTTCTATGAGCAGTTCTTC	CASSLLDTGTSFYEQFF
.	TRBV11-2	TRBD1	TRBJ1-1	TGTGCCAGCAGCGGCGGGACAGGGGGATACACTGAAGCTTTCTTT	CASSGGTGGYTEAFF
.	TRBV6-5	TRBD1	TRBJ1-1	TGTGCCAGCAGGCCAGGACAGGGGAGCACTGAAGCTTTCTTT	CASRPGQGSTEAFF
.	TRBV5-6	.	TRBJ1-2	TGTGCCAGCAGCCCGGACCCGACCGCCTCTAGGGGCTACACCTTC	CASSPDPTASRGYTF
.	TRBV28	.	TRBJ1-4	TGTGCCAGCAGTTTAGGACAGTCTAATGAAAAACTGTTTTTT	CASSLGQSNEKLFF
.	TRBV19	.	TRBJ1-3	TGTGCCAGTTCACCCAGGGCTCCGAACTCTGGAAACACCATATATTTT	CASSPRAPNSGNTIYF